A single T cell receptor beta chain is shown here with its context. The antigen is unknown. Germline V gives CDR1 SGHTA, CDR2 FQGNSA. Trimming removed 5 bases from V and 4 bases from J; junction bases left unmatched: 8. CDR3 length equals 16 residues. Repertoires were generated with immunoSEQ multiplex PCR, while TCRdb's copy carries only in-frame clones and drops some. The data hold some 150,000 clones, with approximately 90% observed a single time. The record originates from a study of T cell responses to AZD1222 COVID-19 vaccine. Regarding the study as a whole: Females made up more of the donors, who were largely white British, and clonal diversity may have come out too low.

V gene TRBV7-2 combines with J gene TRBJ2-1; the match to TRBD2 covers 10 bases. The sequence was collected from an adult in good health. The sequencing here drew on peripheral blood, taken on day 0 of AZD1222 vaccination. In nucleotides, the CDR3 is TGTGCCAGCAGCCCGACCAGCGGGAGGGAATACAATGAGCAGTTCTTC. The encoded protein is CASSPTSGREYNEQFF.